The 3 T cell receptor beta chains given below trace back to one sample, sequenced in a study of blood T cell repertoires in COVID-19. Assay: immunoSEQ multiplex PCR; the TCRdb copy retains only in-frame clones and omits some. The sample carries nearly 100,000 clones, 65% to 90% recorded once. Sequenced input: peripheral blood. These receptors all come from a man older than 75 with acute or convalescent COVID-19.

The rearrangement joins TRBV10-3 to TRBJ1-3; D not certain. This CDR3 comprises 11 residues. The germline CDR1 and CDR2 sequences are ENHRY and SYGVKD. V was shortened by 7 bases and J by 3 bases, with 4 bases between the two germline ends. As DNA, the CDR3 is TGTGCCATCACCCTTGGAAACACCATATATTTT. It yields the protein CAITLGNTIYF.

A single count supports this clone. The V call is TRBV7-9, the J call TRBJ1-1; D possibly corresponds to TRBD1 (6 bases). The CDR3 length is 15 residues. Germline V CDR1 and CDR2: SEHNR, FQNEAQ (reference sequence). Trimming removed 2 bases from V and 4 bases from J, with 14 bases in between. CDR3 coding DNA: TGTGCCAGCAGCTTACCACAGGGTGGGGGCACTGAAGCTTTCTTT. Translation gives CASSLPQGGGTEAFF. The variable domain in full, with the rest retrieved from reference TRBV7-9 and TRBJ1-1, is DTGVSQNPRHKITKRGQNVTFRCDPISEHNRLYWYRQTLGQGPEFLTYFQNEAQLEKSRLLSDRFSAERPKGSFSTLEIQRTEQGDSAMYLCASSLPQGGGTEAFFGQGTRLTVV.

The chain recombines TRBV4-1 with TRBJ1-2; TRBD1 aligns across 12 bases. The J segment lost 5 bases and the V segment lost 4 bases, leaving 8 bases of the junction unmatched. The CDR3 loop spans 16 amino acids. CDR1 and CDR2 from the germline V gene are MGHRA and YSYEKL. The CDR3 reads CASSPSGTGGGYGYTF. The CDR3 nucleotides read TGCGCCAGCAGCCCATCCGGGACAGGGGGCGGATATGGCTACACCTTC.